The clone carrying this TCR beta chain came up a few times. The record originates from a study of blood T cell repertoires in COVID-19. Study information: The origin of the acute and convalescent COVID-19 samples was the United States, Italy and Spain.

Original methodology: Estimation of nucleated cell counts was performed using reference gene primer amplification. The protocol was immunoSEQ multiplex PCR, while the TCRdb copy is restricted to in-frame clones and leaves out a portion. The V and J calls and clone size come from that table; D and trimming were worked out from the DNA. The sample contains roughly 240,000 clones, around 86% of which appear only once. The CDR3 loop spans 12 amino acids. Per germline, CDR1 SNHLY and CDR2 FYNNEI. V lost 11 bases and J lost 7; bases outside the gene matches: 5. Sequencing used peripheral blood. The sequence derives from a man aged 18 to 30 with active or convalescent COVID-19. The rearrangement links TRBV2 to TRBJ2-2; 9 bases are shared with TRBD1. The chain's CDR3 is CAGGGQGGELFF. For the CDR3, the DNA is TGTGCCGGAGGGGGACAGGGCGGGGAGCTGTTTTTT.